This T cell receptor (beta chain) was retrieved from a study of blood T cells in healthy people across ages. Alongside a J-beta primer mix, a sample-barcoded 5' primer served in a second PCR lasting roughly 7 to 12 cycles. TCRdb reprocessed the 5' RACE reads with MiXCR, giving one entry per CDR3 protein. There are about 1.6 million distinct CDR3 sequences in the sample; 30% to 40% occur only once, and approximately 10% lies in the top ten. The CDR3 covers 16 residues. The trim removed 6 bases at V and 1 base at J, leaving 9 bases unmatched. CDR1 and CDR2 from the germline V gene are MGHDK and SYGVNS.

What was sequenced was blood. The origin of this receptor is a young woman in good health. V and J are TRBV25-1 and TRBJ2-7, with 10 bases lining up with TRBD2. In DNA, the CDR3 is TGTGCCAGCAGCCCTGGGGGTAGCGGGAGGTCCTACGAGCAGTACTTC. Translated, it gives CASSPGGSGRSYEQYF.